Sequencing of this T cell receptor (beta chain) was carried out in a study of identical twins. Germline CDR1 is SGDLS and CDR2 is YYNGEE. V was clipped by 0 bases and J by 1 base, with 9 bases between them. The CDR3 sequence is 15 residues long. One entry per CDR3 protein, called by TCRdb with MiXCR from the 5' RACE reads. The data contain 1.5 million to 2 million distinct CDR3 sequences, roughly 35% of them singletons. There were only healthy Caucasians among the donors. This clonotype was detected ten times or more. The TCR was taken from a newborn girl in good health. Sequenced input: cord blood. The chain employs TRBV9 and TRBJ2-3; tentative D call: TRBD2 (5 bases). CDR3 coding DNA: TGTGCCAGCAGCGTAGGAGGGTCGGGCACAGATACGCAGTATTTT. As protein: CASSVGGSGTDTQYF.